The clone carrying this T cell receptor (beta chain) was detected only once. This specimen belongs to a study of CD8 T cells in Susac syndrome. High-throughput TCR beta sequencing covered peripheral CD8+ and CD4+ T cells. Through negative isolation, CD4+ and CD8+ T cells were obtained, while TEMRA cells were enriched using FACS. The authors reverse transcribed 0.5 to 1 ug RNA with random hexamers. The TCR beta CDR3 was amplified by immunoSEQ multiplex PCR across 54 Vbeta, 13 Jbeta. One entry per CDR3 protein results from TCRdb running MiXCR on the immunoSEQ multiplex PCR reads. The data show approximately 100,000 distinct CDR3 sequences, around 90% seen once. J lost 2 bases, V lost 6 bases, and 18 bases had no gene match. The germline V gene encodes CDR1 MNHEY and CDR2 SVGEGT. The CDR3 has 20 amino acids.

This TCR came from a human donor in good health. The V and J genes are TRBV6-2 or TRBV6-3 and TRBJ2-3; the match to TRBD2 covers 12 bases. Sample: CD4+ T cells from PBMCs. The CDR3 DNA is TGTGCCAGCAGCCATCCTCAACTAGCGGGGGGCCCCTCGGCCACAGATACGCAGTATTTT. It yields the protein CASSHPQLAGGPSATDTQYF.